The subject of this entry is one T cell receptor (beta chain). The read gets to within 3 residues of the CDR3 end, and the germline J gene fills in the rest. The data are from a study of T cells in women clearing cervical HPV infection. Study-level background: Women with histologically confirmed HPV16-related CIN3 or worse, 2 with invasive cancer, served as cases.

The data were produced by immunoSEQ multiplex PCR, yet TCRdb's version contains in-frame clones alone and is incomplete. The listing records around 19,000 clones. J gave up 7 bases and V 4 bases, and 10 bases lay outside the gene matches. From germline, CDR1 is SGHRS and CDR2 YFSETQ. CDR3 length equals 16 residues. This receptor was obtained from a woman between 18 and 75 years old with a cervical HPV16 infection that either progressed to CIN3+ or cleared (not recorded which). V is TRBV5-1 and J is TRBJ2-1; 11 bases fit TRBD2. The material sequenced was blood buffy coat. The CDR3 loop reads CASSIKLAGALNEQFF. The DNA read from the CDR3 is TGCGCCAGCAGCATTAAACTAGCGGGGGCTTTGAATGAG. The full variable domain, with the rest looked up from reference TRBV5-1 and TRBJ2-1, is KAGVTQTPRYLIKTRGQQVTLSCSPISGHRSVSWYQQTPGQGLQFLFEYFSETQRNKGNFPGRFSGRQFSNSRSEMNVSTLELGDSALYLCASSIKLAGALNEQFFGPGTRLTVL.